This T cell receptor (beta chain) was obtained from a study of T cell repertoires in cytomegalovirus infection. Findings of the study overall: Cumulative public TCR beta family frequency identified CMV carriers with the relevant HLA.

For this clonotype: The antigen is undetermined.

The CDR3 runs to 13 residues. Germline CDR1 SNHLY, CDR2 FYNNEI. The V and J ends lost 7 bases and 7 bases, in that order; junction bases with no gene match: 9. MiXCR, applied by TCRdb to the reads, yields one record per CDR3 protein. The sample has roughly 800,000 distinct CDR3 sequences, around 29% seen once. The clonotype comes from a human donor in good health (CMV status not recorded). Some clones in this sample may be carry-over from other donors' samples. Specimen: cultured CD8+ T cells from PBMCs, collected from culture after CMV antigen stimulation. This chain uses TRBV2 with TRBJ2-5; TRBD2 aligns across 7 bases. CDR3 residues: CASKGGSRGTQYF. Here the CDR3 DNA reads TGTGCCAGCAAGGGAGGGAGTCGAGGGACCCAGTACTTC.